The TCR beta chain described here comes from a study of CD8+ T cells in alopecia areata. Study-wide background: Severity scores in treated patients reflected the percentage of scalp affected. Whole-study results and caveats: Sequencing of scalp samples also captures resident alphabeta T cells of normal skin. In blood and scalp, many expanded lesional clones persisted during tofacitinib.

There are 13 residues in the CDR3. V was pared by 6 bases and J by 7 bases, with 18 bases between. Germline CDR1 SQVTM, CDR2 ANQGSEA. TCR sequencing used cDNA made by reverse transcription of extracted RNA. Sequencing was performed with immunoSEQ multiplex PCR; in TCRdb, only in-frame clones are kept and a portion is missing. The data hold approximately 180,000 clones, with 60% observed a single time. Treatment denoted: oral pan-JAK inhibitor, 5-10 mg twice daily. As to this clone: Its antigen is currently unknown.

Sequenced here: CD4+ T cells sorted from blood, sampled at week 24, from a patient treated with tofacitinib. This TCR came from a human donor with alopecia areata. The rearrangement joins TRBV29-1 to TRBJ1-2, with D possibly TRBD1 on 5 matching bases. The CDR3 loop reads CSVSGGPDGGYTF. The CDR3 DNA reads TGCAGCGTGTCCGGGGGACCCGATGGTGGCTACACCTTC.